Listed below are T cell receptor beta chains from one sample, sequenced in a study of shared T cell receptors in the human thymus. TCRdb's table, derived via immunoSEQ multiplex PCR, lists solely in-frame clones and lacks some. The data hold approximately 730,000 clones, with 80% to 90% observed a single time. These data also formed part of another study, on human thymus T cells.

Material for sequencing was thymocytes. These receptors came from a girl under two years old with a congenital heart defect. Each CDR3 is given with its conserved first and last residue. A D gene is named only where the DNA matches it firmly. Clone size, where shown, is once, few, many, or a class for clones that have expanded.

v_gene	j_gene	abundance	d_gene	CDR3nt	CDR3aa
TRBV5-1	TRBJ1-1	once	TRBD1	TGCGCCAGCAGCTTGGCCAAAGTAGGGGGCCAGGAAGCTTTCTTT	CASSLAKVGGQEAFF
TRBV2	TRBJ2-5	-	-	TGTGCCAGCAATCCGGAGATACAAGAGACCCAGTACTTC	CASNPEIQETQYF
TRBV27	TRBJ1-2	-	-	TGTGCCAGCAGCCTTGGGGGCGCTAACTATGGCTACACCTTC	CASSLGGANYGYTF
TRBV10-3	TRBJ2-1	-	-	TGTGCCATCAGTCGAACCAACAGCAATGAGCAGTTCTTC	CAISRTNSNEQFF
TRBV5-5	TRBJ2-7	-	-	TGTGCCAGCAGCTTGGCGACCCCCACCTTCAACAGGGATTCCTACGAGCAGTACTTC	CASSLATPTFNRDSYEQYF
TRBV2	TRBJ1-4	-	-	TGTGCCAGCAGTGAAGGTCAGGGGCCGAATGAAAAACTGTTTTTT	CASSEGQGPNEKLFF
TRBV9	TRBJ2-3	-	-	TGTGCCAGCAGCGTAGGAGTAAATACGCAGTATTTT	CASSVGVNTQYF
TRBV4-3	TRBJ2-7	-	TRBD1	TGCGCCAGCAGCCAAGAACGGGACAGGGGCCGGGTTGAGCAGTACTTC	CASSQERDRGRVEQYF
TRBV6-1	TRBJ2-4	once	-	TGTGCCAGCAGGGACAGATTAGCCAAAAACATTCAGTACTTC	CASRDRLAKNIQYF
TRBV15	TRBJ2-2	-	-	TGTGCCACCTTCGCCGGGGAGCTGTTTTTT	CATFAGELFF
TRBV4-3	TRBJ2-5	-	-	TGCGCCAGCAGCCAAGTGGTGATTGGACTGGAAGAGACCCAGTACTTC	CASSQVVIGLEETQYF
TRBV4-1	TRBJ2-3	-	-	TGCGCCAGCAGCCGCCACCCCCCCGGACAGAAAAGCCCAGATACGCAGTATTTT	CASSRHPPGQKSPDTQYF
TRBV6-5	TRBJ1-2	-	-	TGTGCCAGCGGATCAGGGGCCGTGAGGGGCTACACCTTC	CASGSGAVRGYTF
TRBV29-1	TRBJ1-3	-	-	TGCAGCGTCGGGGGGAGAAAGGGCTCTGGAAACACCATATATTTT	CSVGGRKGSGNTIYF
TRBV2	TRBJ2-4	once	-	TGTGCCAGCCGGAGGGGGGGGCTTAACAAAAACATTCAGTACTTC	CASRRGGLNKNIQYF
TRBV27	TRBJ2-7	-	-	TGTGCCAGCAGTTTAAGGCTGGTAGGAGACAGGTCCTACGAGCAGTACTTC	CASSLRLVGDRSYEQYF
TRBV4-1	TRBJ2-5	-	-	TGCGCCAGCAGCAAACGGGTTCGTAGGGGCGGAGAGACCCAGTACTTC	CASSKRVRRGGETQYF
TRBV6-1	TRBJ1-4	-	TRBD1	TGTGCCAGCAGTGAAAGGACAGGGGGCGTCCGTGGTGAAAAACTGTTTTTT	CASSERTGGVRGEKLFF
TRBV9	TRBJ2-5	-	TRBD2	TGTGCCAGCAGCACTTACGGGGGGGTTCAACAAGAGACCCAGTACTTC	CASSTYGGVQQETQYF
TRBV4-1	TRBJ2-3	-	TRBD1	TGCGCCAGCAGCCACGGGCAGGGGGCTGGCACAGATACGCAGTATTTT	CASSHGQGAGTDTQYF